The clone carrying this T cell receptor beta chain was picked up a small number of times. This entry is derived from a study of cytomegalovirus exposure and HLA in healthy donors. V lost 3 bases and J lost 0; bases outside the gene matches: 3. The germline V gene has CDR1 SGDLS and CDR2 YYNGEE. There are 16 residues in the CDR3. The PCR had 60 Vbeta and 13 Jbeta primers. Profiling relied on immunoSEQ multiplex PCR, and the TCRdb table lists in-frame clones only, not all of them. The top ten hold approximately 8.4% of the sample, which has 150,000 to 200,000 clones, roughly 12% seen once. Input material: PBMCs. The chain is built from TRBV9 and TRBJ2-3, with 11 positions matching TRBD2. The receptor was isolated from a man between 50 and 59 years old in good health and CMV-seropositive. CDR3 in amino acids: CASSASGGSSTDTQYF. The CDR3 DNA reads TGTGCCAGCAGCGCTAGCGGGGGGAGCAGCACAGATACGCAGTATTTT. Drawing the rest from reference TRBV9 and TRBJ2-3, the complete variable domain is DSGVTQTPKHLITATGQRVTLRCSPRSGDLSVYWYQQSLDQGLQFLIQYYNGEERAKGNILERFSAQQFPDLHSELNLSSLELGDSALYFCASSASGGSSTDTQYFGPGTRLTVL.